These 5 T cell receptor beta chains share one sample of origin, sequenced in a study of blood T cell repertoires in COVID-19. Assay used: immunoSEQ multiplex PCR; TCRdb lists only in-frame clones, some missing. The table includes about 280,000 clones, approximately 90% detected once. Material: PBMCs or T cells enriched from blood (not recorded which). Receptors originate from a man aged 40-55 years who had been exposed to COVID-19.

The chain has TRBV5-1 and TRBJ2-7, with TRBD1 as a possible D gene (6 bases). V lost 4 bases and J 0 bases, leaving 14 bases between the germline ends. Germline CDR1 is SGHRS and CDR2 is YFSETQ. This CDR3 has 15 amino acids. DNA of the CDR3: TGCGCCAGCAGCACCCAGGGGTTGACCTCCTACGAGCAGTACTTC. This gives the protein CASSTQGLTSYEQYF.

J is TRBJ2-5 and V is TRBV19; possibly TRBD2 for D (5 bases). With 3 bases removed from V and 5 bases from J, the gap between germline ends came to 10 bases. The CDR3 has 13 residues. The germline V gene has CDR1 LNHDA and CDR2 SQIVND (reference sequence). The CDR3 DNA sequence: TGTGCCAGTAGTATGCTGGGAGTGGAGACCCAGTACTTC. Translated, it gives CASSMLGVETQYF. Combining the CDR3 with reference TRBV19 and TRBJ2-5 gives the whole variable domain DGGITQSPKYLFRKEGQNVTLSCEQNLNHDAMYWYRQDPGQGLRLIYYSQIVNDFQKGDIAEGYSVSREKKESFPLTVTSAQKNPTAFYLCASSMLGVETQYFGPGTRLLVL.

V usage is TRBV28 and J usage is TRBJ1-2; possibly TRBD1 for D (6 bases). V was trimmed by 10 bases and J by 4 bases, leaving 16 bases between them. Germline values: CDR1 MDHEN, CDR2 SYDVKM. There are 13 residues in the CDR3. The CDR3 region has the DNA TGTGCCACCTGGGGGGGCCGAGGCTATGGCTACACCTTC. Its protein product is CATWGGRGYGYTF.

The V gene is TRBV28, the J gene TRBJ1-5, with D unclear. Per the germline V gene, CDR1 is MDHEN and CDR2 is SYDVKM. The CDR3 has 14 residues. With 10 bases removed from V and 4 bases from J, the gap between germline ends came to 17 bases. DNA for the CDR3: TGTGCCACAAAGACTGGAAGAATAAATCAGCCCCAGCATTTT. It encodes CATKTGRINQPQHF.

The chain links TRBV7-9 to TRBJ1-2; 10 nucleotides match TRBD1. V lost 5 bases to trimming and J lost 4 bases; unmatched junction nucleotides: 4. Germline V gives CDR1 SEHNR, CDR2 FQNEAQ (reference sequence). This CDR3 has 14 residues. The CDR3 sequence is CASSRGQGSYGYTF. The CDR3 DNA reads TGTGCCAGCAGCCGGGGACAGGGGAGCTATGGCTACACCTTC.